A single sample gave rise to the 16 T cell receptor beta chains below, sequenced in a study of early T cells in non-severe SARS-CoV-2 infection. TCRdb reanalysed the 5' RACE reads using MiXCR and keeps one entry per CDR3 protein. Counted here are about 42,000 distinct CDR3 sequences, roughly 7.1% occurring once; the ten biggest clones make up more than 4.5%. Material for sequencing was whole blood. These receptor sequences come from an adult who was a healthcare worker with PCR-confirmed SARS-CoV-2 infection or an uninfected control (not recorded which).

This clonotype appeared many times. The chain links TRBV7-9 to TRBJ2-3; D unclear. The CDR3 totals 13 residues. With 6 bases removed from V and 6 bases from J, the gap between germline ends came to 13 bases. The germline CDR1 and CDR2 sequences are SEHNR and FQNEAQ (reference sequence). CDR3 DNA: TGTGCCAGCAGGCGAAACCCGACCGATACGCAGTATTTT. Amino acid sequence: CASRRNPTDTQYF. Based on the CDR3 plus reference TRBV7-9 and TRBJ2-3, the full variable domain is DTGVSQNPRHKITKRGQNVTFRCDPISEHNRLYWYRQTLGQGPEFLTYFQNEAQLEKSRLLSDRFSAERPKGSFSTLEIQRTEQGDSAMYLCASRRNPTDTQYFGPGTRLTVL.

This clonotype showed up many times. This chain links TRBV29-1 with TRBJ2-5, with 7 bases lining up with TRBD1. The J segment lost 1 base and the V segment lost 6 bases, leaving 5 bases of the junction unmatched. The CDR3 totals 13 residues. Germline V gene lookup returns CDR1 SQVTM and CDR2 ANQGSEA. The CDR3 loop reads CSVLTGAQETQYF. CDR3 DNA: TGCAGCGTCTTAACAGGGGCCCAAGAGACCCAGTACTTC.

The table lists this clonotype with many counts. The chain's CDR3 is CASSLARFRRGSGNTIYF. Here the CDR3 DNA reads TGTGCCAGCAGCTTAGCGCGATTTCGCAGGGGCTCTGGAAACACCATATATTTT. The genes are TRBV7-9 and TRBJ1-3; TRBD1 might be the D (6 bases). CDR3 length: 18 amino acids. Trimming shortened V by 0 bases and J by 0 bases, and 15 bases separated the two germline ends. Germline assignment: CDR1 SEHNR and CDR2 FQNEAQ (reference sequence).

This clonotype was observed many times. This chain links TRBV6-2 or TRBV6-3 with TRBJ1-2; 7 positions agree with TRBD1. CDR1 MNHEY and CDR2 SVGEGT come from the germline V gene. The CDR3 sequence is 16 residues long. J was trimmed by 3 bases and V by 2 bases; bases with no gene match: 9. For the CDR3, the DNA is TGTGCCAGCAGTTACACCTTGACAGGGAACTACTATGGCTACACCTTC. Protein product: CASSYTLTGNYYGYTF.

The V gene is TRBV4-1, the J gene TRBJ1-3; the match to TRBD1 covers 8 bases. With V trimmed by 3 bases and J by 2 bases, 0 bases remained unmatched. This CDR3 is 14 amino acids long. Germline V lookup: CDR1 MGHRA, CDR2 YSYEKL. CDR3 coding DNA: TGCGCCAGCAGCCAGACAGGGGCTGGAAACACCATATATTTT. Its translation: CASSQTGAGNTIYF.

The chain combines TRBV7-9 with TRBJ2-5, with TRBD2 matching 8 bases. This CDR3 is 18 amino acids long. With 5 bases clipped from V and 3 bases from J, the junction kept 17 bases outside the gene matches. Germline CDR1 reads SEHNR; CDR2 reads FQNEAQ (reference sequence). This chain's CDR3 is CASSPRFIAGGQKETQYF. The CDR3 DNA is TGTGCCAGCAGCCCCCGTTTTATTGCGGGGGGCCAGAAAGAGACCCAGTACTTC.

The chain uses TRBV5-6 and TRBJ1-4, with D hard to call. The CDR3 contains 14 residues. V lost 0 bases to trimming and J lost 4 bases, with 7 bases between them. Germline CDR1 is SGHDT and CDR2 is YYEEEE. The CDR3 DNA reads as TGTGCCAGCAGCTTGGGTACTTATAATGAAAAACTGTTTTTT. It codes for CASSLGTYNEKLFF.

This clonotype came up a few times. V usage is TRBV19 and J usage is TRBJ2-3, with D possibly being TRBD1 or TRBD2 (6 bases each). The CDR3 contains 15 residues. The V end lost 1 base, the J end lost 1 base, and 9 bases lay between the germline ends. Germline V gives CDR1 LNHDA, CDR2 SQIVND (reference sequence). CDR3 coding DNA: TGTGCCAGTAGTATAGCGGGGGCGGGCACAGATACGCAGTATTTT. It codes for CASSIAGAGTDTQYF.

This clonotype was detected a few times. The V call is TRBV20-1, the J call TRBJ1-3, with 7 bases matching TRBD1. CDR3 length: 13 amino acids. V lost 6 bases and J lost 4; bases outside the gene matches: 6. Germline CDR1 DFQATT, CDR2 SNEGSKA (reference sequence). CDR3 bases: TGCAGTGCCCCGACAGGGTTAGGAAACACCATATATTTT. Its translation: CSAPTGLGNTIYF.

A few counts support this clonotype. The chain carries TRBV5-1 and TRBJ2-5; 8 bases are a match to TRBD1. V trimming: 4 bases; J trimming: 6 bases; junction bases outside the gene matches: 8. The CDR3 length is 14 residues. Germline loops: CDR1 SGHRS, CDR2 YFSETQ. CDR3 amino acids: CASSVDDRGQTQYF. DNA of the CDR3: TGCGCCAGCAGCGTGGACGACAGGGGACAGACCCAGTACTTC. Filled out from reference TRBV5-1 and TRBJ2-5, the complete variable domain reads KAGVTQTPRYLIKTRGQQVTLSCSPISGHRSVSWYQQTPGQGLQFLFEYFSETQRNKGNFPGRFSGRQFSNSRSEMNVSTLELGDSALYLCASSVDDRGQTQYFGPGTRLLVL.

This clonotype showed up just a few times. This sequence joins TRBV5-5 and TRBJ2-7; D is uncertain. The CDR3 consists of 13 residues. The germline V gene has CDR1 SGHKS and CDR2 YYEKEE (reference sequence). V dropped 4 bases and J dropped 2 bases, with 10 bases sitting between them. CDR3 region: CASSVGGAYEQYF. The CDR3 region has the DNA TGTGCCAGCAGCGTGGGTGGTGCCTACGAGCAGTACTTC.

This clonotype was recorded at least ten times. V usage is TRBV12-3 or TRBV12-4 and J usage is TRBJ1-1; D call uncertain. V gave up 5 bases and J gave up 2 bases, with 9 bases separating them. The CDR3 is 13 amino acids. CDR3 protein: CASSTVANTEAFF. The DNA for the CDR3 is TGTGCCAGCAGTACGGTAGCTAACACTGAAGCTTTCTTT.

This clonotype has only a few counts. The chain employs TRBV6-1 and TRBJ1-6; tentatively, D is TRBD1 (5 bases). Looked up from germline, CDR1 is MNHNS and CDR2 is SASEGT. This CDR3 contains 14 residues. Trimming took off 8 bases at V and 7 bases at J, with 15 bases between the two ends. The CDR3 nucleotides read TGTGCCAGCTATCCGGGACTCTGGAATTCACCCCTCCACTTT. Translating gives CASYPGLWNSPLHF.

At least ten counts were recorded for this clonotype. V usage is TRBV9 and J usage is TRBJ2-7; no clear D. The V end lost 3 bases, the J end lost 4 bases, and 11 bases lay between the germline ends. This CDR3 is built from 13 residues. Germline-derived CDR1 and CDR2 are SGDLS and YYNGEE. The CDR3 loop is CASSEKPVYEQYF. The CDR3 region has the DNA TGTGCCAGCAGCGAGAAACCAGTTTACGAGCAGTACTTC.

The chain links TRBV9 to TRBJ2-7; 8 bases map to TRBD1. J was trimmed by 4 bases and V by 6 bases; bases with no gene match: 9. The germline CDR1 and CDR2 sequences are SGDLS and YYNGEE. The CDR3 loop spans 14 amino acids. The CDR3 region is CASNPRGLDYEQYF. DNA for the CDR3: TGTGCCAGCAACCCCAGGGGGCTGGATTACGAGCAGTACTTC.

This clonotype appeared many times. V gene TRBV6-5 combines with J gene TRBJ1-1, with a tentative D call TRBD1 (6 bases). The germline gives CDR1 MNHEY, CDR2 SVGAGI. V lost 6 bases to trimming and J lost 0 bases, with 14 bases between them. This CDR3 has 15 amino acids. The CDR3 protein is CASSLEGGLNTEAFF. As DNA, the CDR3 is TGTGCCAGCAGCCTCGAGGGGGGGCTGAACACTGAAGCTTTCTTT.